The next 8 T cell receptor beta chains were all read from a single sample in a study of T cell responses to AZD1222 COVID-19 vaccine. TCRdb keeps only in-frame clones here, not all; method: immunoSEQ multiplex PCR. The sample holds about 120,000 clones, around 91% seen once. Sample: peripheral blood, taken on day 0 of MenACWY control vaccination. Receptor source: an adult in good health.

The chain joins TRBV5-1 to TRBJ2-7; 8 bases align to TRBD2. The CDR3 is 14 amino acids. Losses at the gene ends were 2 bases for V and 4 bases for J; bases not matched to a gene: 5. Per the germline V gene, CDR1 is SGHRS and CDR2 is YFSETQ. The CDR3 loop is CASSFITSGYEQYF. CDR3 nucleotides: TGCGCCAGCAGCTTTATCACTAGCGGATACGAGCAGTACTTC.

The CDR3 nucleotides are TGTGCCAGCAGCTTAGGGACTTATAGCACAGATACGCAGTATTTT. Translated, it gives CASSLGTYSTDTQYF. The V call is TRBV7-2, the J call TRBJ2-3; possibly TRBD2 for D (5 bases). The CDR3 runs 15 residues. V lost 1 base and J 0 bases, leaving 8 bases between the germline ends. The germline V gene has CDR1 SGHTA and CDR2 FQGNSA.

This chain joins TRBV19 and TRBJ2-1; possibly TRBD1 for D (5 bases). The CDR3 loop spans 13 amino acids. V was pared by 0 bases and J by 15 bases, with 15 bases between. The V gene's germline CDR1 is LNHDA and CDR2 SQIVND (reference sequence). The CDR3 spells CASSIDQGRLWFF. Written as DNA, the CDR3 is TGTGCCAGTAGTATAGATCAGGGTAGATTATGGTTCTTC.

The rearrangement uses TRBV28 and TRBJ2-5; a possible D gene is TRBD2 (5 bases). The germline V and J ends were trimmed by 6 bases and 5 bases, with 16 bases remaining between them. In germline, CDR1 is MDHEN, CDR2 SYDVKM. The CDR3 sequence is 14 residues long. Here the CDR3 reads CASSPRVSWETQYF. The CDR3 DNA follows: TGTGCCAGCAGCCCGAGGGTCTCGTGGGAGACCCAGTACTTC.

The genes are TRBV3-1 (or the pseudogene TRBV3-2) and TRBJ1-5; a weak D match, TRBD1 (5 bases). The CDR3 extends over 19 amino acids. Germline V gene sequence: CDR1 LGHDT, CDR2 YNNKEL (reference sequence). Trimming took 2 bases from V and 5 from J, leaving 25 bases between them. CDR3 in amino acids: CASSQLSSVQGRTYQPQHF. The CDR3 region has the DNA TGTGCCAGCAGCCAACTTTCGTCGGTCCAGGGCAGGACTTATCAGCCCCAGCATTTT.

The chain is built from TRBV6-4 and TRBJ2-3; D is undetermined. From germline, CDR1 is MRHNA and CDR2 SNTAGT. Trimming cost V 6 bases and J 3 bases, with 10 bases left between them. This CDR3 has 13 residues. CDR3 sequence: CASSFTVTDTQYF. The CDR3, as DNA: TGTGCCAGCAGCTTCACAGTAACAGATACGCAGTATTTT.

This chain joins TRBV7-9 and TRBJ2-2; perhaps TRBD1 as D (5 bases). CDR1 is SEHNR and CDR2 is FQNEAQ in the germline V gene (reference sequence). V was cut by 3 bases and J by 4 bases, with 9 bases left in between. The CDR3 runs to 14 residues. The CDR3 spells CASSFGQATGELFF. In DNA, the CDR3 is TGTGCCAGCAGCTTCGGACAAGCCACCGGGGAGCTGTTTTTT.

This chain connects TRBV6-2 or TRBV6-3 to TRBJ1-1; TRBD1 is a possible D gene (5 bases). The germline V and J ends were trimmed by 5 bases and 8 bases, with 12 bases remaining between them. This CDR3 has 12 amino acids. Germline values: CDR1 MNHEY, CDR2 SVGEGT. The CDR3 here is CASSTLGREAFF. CDR3 coding DNA: TGTGCCAGCAGTACCCTGGGACGGGAAGCTTTCTTT.